What follows are 26 T cell receptor beta chains derived from one specimen sequenced in a study of blood T cells in healthy people across ages (dated by TCRdb to the mid-2010s). Library preparation employed 5' RACE. Sequencer: Illumina HiSeq 2500. A second PCR of 7 to 11 cycles was run with a J-beta primer mix and a sample-barcoded 5' primer. Clones were called with MiXCR by TCRdb after fastp trimmed the public reads at Q25, and only in-frame beta chains were retained. A single entry per CDR3 protein holds the most common genes and DNA from its merged rows. Counted in this sample were some 640,000 distinct CDR3 sequences; around 45% of them appeared once. The ten largest clonotypes hold under 35% of the sample. The sequenced sample was blood. These receptors were collected from a woman aged 55-70 years in good health.

The chain employs TRBV27 and TRBJ1-4; no clear D. The CDR3 spans 15 residues. The V gene lost 5 bases and the J gene lost 4 bases, with 14 bases spanning the gap. Germline-derived CDR1 and CDR2 are MNHEY and SMNVEV (reference sequence). CDR3 coding DNA: TGTGCCAGCAGTCCCTCCGGGCCGAATAATGAAAAACTGTTTTTT. It codes for CASSPSGPNNEKLFF.

The chain links TRBV20-1 to TRBJ2-7; no clear D gene. V was clipped by 0 bases and J by 4 bases, with 7 bases between them. Looked up from germline, CDR1 is DFQATT and CDR2 is SNEGSKA (reference sequence). This CDR3 is built from 12 residues. CDR3 DNA sequence: TGCAGTGCTAGAGATGACGAGTACGAGCAGTACTTC. It yields the protein CSARDDEYEQYF.

CDR3 nucleotide sequence: TGTGCCAGCACGACTAGCGGGAGTCAGAGAGAGACCCAGTACTTC. Its protein product is CASTTSGSQRETQYF. The J gene is TRBJ2-5, the V gene TRBV27, with 12 bases matching TRBD2. The CDR3 covers 15 residues. In germline, CDR1 is MNHEY, CDR2 SMNVEV (reference sequence). The junction had 7 bases not matched to a gene; V was cut back by 7 bases and J by 4 bases.

This chain connects TRBV25-1 to TRBJ1-2; possibly TRBD1 for D (5 bases). Germline CDR1 is MGHDK and CDR2 is SYGVNS. This CDR3 is built from 13 residues. V gave up 3 bases and J gave up 4 bases, with 9 bases separating them. CDR3 protein: CASSESQGYGYTF. The CDR3 nucleotides are TGTGCCAGCAGTGAGTCCCAGGGCTATGGCTACACCTTC.

CDR3: CASSSSGPDSYEQYF. Here the CDR3 DNA reads TGTGCCAGCAGCTCTAGCGGGCCAGATTCCTACGAGCAGTACTTC. The V and J genes are TRBV7-9 and TRBJ2-7, with TRBD2 matching 8 bases. The CDR3 covers 15 residues. Germline CDR1 and CDR2: SEHNR and FQNEAQ (reference sequence). The V segment lost 4 bases and the J segment 1 base; nucleotides outside the gene matches: 6.

This chain joins TRBV7-3 and TRBJ2-3, with TRBD2 matching over 10 bases. Germline V lookup: CDR1 SGHTA, CDR2 FQGTGA. The CDR3 runs 16 residues. Trimming cost V 5 bases and J 5 bases; bases outside gene matches: 10. The CDR3 spells CASSAGLAAQGDTQYF. Here the CDR3 DNA reads TGTGCCAGCAGCGCCGGACTAGCGGCCCAGGGAGATACGCAGTATTTT.

The chain joins TRBV7-9 to TRBJ2-7; 8 bases match TRBD2. From germline, CDR1 is SEHNR and CDR2 FQNEAQ (reference sequence). CDR3 size: 17 residues. After removal of 5 bases from V and 0 bases from J, the junction contained 12 bases not matched to a gene. The CDR3 spells CASSPRGAGGLSYEQYF. The DNA of the CDR3 is TGTGCCAGCAGCCCTCGTGGGGCGGGAGGCCTCTCCTACGAGCAGTACTTC.

This clonotype was seen only a few times. The V call is TRBV29-1, the J call TRBJ1-5, with D perhaps TRBD1 (5 bases). V was cut by 5 bases and J by 8 bases, with 13 bases left in between. Germline CDR1 is SQVTM and CDR2 is ANQGSEA. The CDR3 extends over 12 amino acids. The CDR3 region has the DNA TGCAGCGTTTTGACAGCTCATGAGCCCCAGCATTTT. Its translation is CSVLTAHEPQHF.

The rearrangement uses TRBV10-3 and TRBJ2-3; the match to TRBD2 covers 8 bases. The V gene's germline CDR1 is ENHRY and CDR2 SYGVKD. This CDR3 has 15 amino acids. The V segment lost 7 bases and the J segment 6 bases; nucleotides outside the gene matches: 12. CDR3 residues: CAINAVAGSGDTQYF. The DNA of the CDR3 is TGTGCCATCAACGCGGTAGCGGGAAGTGGGGATACGCAGTATTTT.

For this clonotype: This is likely a read error, given that the CDR3 carries no conserved phenylalanine or tryptophan at its end. For the CDR3, the DNA is TGCGCCAGCAGCTTGGGGGGGAGCAGAACAGATACGCAGTATTGT. Translation: CASSLGGSRTDTQYC. The V gene is TRBV5-1, the J gene TRBJ2-3; D may correspond to TRBD1 or TRBD2 (5 bases each). In germline, CDR1 is SGHRS, CDR2 YFSETQ. The CDR3 is 15 residues long. V was shortened by 0 bases and J by 3 bases, with 11 bases between the two germline ends.

This clonotype has a count of ten or more. J is TRBJ2-2 and V is TRBV7-2; 9 nucleotides match TRBD1. Germline loops: CDR1 SGHTA, CDR2 FQGNSA. V lost 2 bases, J lost 4 bases, and 2 bases stayed unmatched. The CDR3 length is 15 residues. CDR3 coding DNA: TGTGCCAGCAGCTTAACGACAGGGGGCACCGGGGAGCTGTTTTTT. Translated, it gives CASSLTTGGTGELFF.

The rearrangement uses TRBV9 and TRBJ2-3; the D gene is possibly TRBD2 (6 bases). Germline lookup yields CDR1 SGDLS and CDR2 YYNGEE. Trimming shortened V by 0 bases and J by 3 bases, and 14 bases separated the two germline ends. This CDR3 is built from 16 residues. The CDR3 bases are TGTGCCAGCAGCGTAGGGCCGGGAGTCGGGACAGATACGCAGTATTTT. Protein: CASSVGPGVGTDTQYF.

In this sample, this clonotype turned up once. J is TRBJ2-1 and V is TRBV27; 10 bases are shared with TRBD1. There are 13 residues in the CDR3. The germline V gene encodes CDR1 MNHEY and CDR2 SMNVEV (reference sequence). Unmatched junction bases numbered 5, after V lost 7 bases and J lost 8 bases. The CDR3: CASTETGGYEQFF. The CDR3, as DNA: TGTGCCAGCACCGAGACAGGGGGCTATGAGCAGTTCTTC.

This chain uses TRBV7-2 with TRBJ2-3, with D perhaps matching TRBD2 (5 bases). The CDR3 consists of 16 residues. Germline-derived CDR1 and CDR2 are SGHTA and FQGNSA. The V gene lost 5 bases and the J gene lost 4 bases, with 19 bases spanning the gap. CDR3 bases: TGTGCCAGCAGCCCCACCCGGGGTCCCACATCAGATACGCAGTATTTT. This sequence encodes CASSPTRGPTSDTQYF.

This clonotype was seen at least ten times. This chain links TRBV27 with TRBJ1-6, with 8 bases fitting TRBD1. Trimming took 4 bases from V and 9 from J; bases not matched to a gene: 8. This CDR3 region has 15 residues. Looked up from germline, CDR1 is MNHEY and CDR2 is SMNVEV (reference sequence). The CDR3 region has the DNA TGTGCCAGCAGTTCACCCGACAGGGGTTTTTCACCCCTCCACTTT. It codes for CASSSPDRGFSPLHF.

The rearrangement links TRBV7-9 to TRBJ2-4; 7 bases match TRBD2. Matching the DNA end better, TRBJ2-7 makes the J call doubtful. Germline CDR1 is SEHNR and CDR2 is FQNEAQ (reference sequence). CDR3 length: 14 amino acids. The CDR3 loop is CASSFQRDSYEQYF. For the CDR3, the DNA is TGTGCCAGCAGCTTCCAGCGGGACTCATACGAGCAGTACTTC.

This clonotype was seen ten or more times. In DNA form, the CDR3 reads TGTGCCAGCAGTGAACAGGGGGCTGGAAACACCATATATTTT. It translates to CASSEQGAGNTIYF. The chain recombines TRBV25-1 with TRBJ1-3; 7 bases are shared with TRBD1. Germline V lookup: CDR1 MGHDK, CDR2 SYGVNS. J gave up 2 bases and V 2 bases, and 0 bases lay outside the gene matches. The length of the CDR3 is 14 residues.

This chain uses TRBV28 with TRBJ1-1; 8 bases match TRBD1. The CDR3 contains 15 residues. Trimming at V came to 5 bases and at J to 5 bases, leaving 10 bases not matched to a gene. The germline gives CDR1 MDHEN, CDR2 SYDVKM. Written as DNA, the CDR3 is TGTGCCAGCAGTATCAGGGACAGGAGGCGAACTGAAGCTTTCTTT. It translates to CASSIRDRRRTEAFF. The variable domain in full, with the rest retrieved from reference TRBV28 and TRBJ1-1, is DVKVTQSSRYLVKRTGEKVFLECVQDMDHENMFWYRQDPGLGLRLIYFSYDVKMKEKGDIPEGYSVSREKKERFSLILESASTNQTSMYLCASSIRDRRRTEAFFGQGTRLTVV.

On this clonotype: This may be a read error: a much more frequent sequence differs by one nucleotide. The chain uses TRBV20-1 and TRBJ1-1; D uncertain. Germline V gene data show CDR1 as DFQATT and CDR2 as SNEGSKA (reference sequence). The CDR3 runs to 13 residues. CDR3 bases: TGCAGGAGTGAGAACCTGGTTTCTTCGGGAGCTTTCTTT. It encodes CRSENLVSSGAFF.

This chain joins TRBV12-3 or TRBV12-4 and TRBJ2-1; 10 bases map to TRBD2. This CDR3 comprises 15 residues. V lost 5 bases, J lost 6 bases, and 7 bases stayed unmatched. The CDR3 loop is CASSGAGGPSNEQFF. For the CDR3, the DNA is TGTGCCAGCAGTGGAGCGGGAGGGCCCAGCAATGAGCAGTTCTTC.

The chain carries TRBV20-1 and TRBJ2-1; unclear D gene. The CDR3 loop spans 14 amino acids. The germline V and J ends were trimmed by 5 bases and 0 bases, with 11 bases remaining between them. Germline V CDR1 and CDR2: DFQATT, SNEGSKA (reference sequence). CDR3 in amino acids: CSARADFSYNEQFF. Here the CDR3 DNA reads TGCAGTGCTCGGGCAGATTTCTCCTACAATGAGCAGTTCTTC.

This sequence joins TRBV29-1 and TRBJ2-1; 10 positions match TRBD2. This CDR3 spans 15 amino acids. V was pared by 6 bases and J by 8 bases, with 13 bases of the junction left unmatched. Germline V lookup: CDR1 SQVTM, CDR2 ANQGSEA. CDR3 in DNA: TGCAGCGTCAACAAGGGGACTAGCGCCCTTGATGAGCAGTTCTTC. It yields the protein CSVNKGTSALDEQFF.

Here the CDR3 DNA reads TGTGCCAGCAGCTTAGTCGGGTCTAGCACCTACGAGCAGTACTTC. This encodes CASSLVGSSTYEQYF. The genes are TRBV7-2 and TRBJ2-7, with a possible D match to TRBD2 (5 bases). This CDR3 contains 15 residues. CDR1 SGHTA and CDR2 FQGNSA come from the germline V gene. V lost 1 base to trimming and J lost 2 bases, with 12 bases between them.

V and J are TRBV20-1 and TRBJ2-5; no clear D gene. Germline CDR1 and CDR2: DFQATT and SNEGSKA (reference sequence). Trimming removed 4 bases at V and 2 bases at J, with 17 bases between. This CDR3 spans 15 amino acids. CDR3 amino acids: CSAKTPRQRQETQYF. The CDR3 region has the DNA TGCAGTGCTAAGACCCCGCGGCAGAGACAAGAGACCCAGTACTTC.

The chain uses TRBV18 and TRBJ2-3; 8 nucleotides agree with TRBD2. The germline V gene has CDR1 KGHSH and CDR2 LQKENI. Trimming at V came to 6 bases and at J to 5 bases, leaving 10 bases not matched to a gene. The CDR3 loop spans 15 amino acids. CDR3 in DNA: TGTGCCAGCTCCCCCGGCGGGGGGCTAAGAGATACGCAGTATTTT. Residues: CASSPGGGLRDTQYF.

V gene TRBV29-1 combines with J gene TRBJ2-3; the D gene could be TRBD1 or TRBD2 (6 bases each). The CDR3 is 12 residues long. V was shortened by 4 bases and J by 6 bases, with 11 bases between the two germline ends. Germline V gene sequence: CDR1 SQVTM, CDR2 ANQGSEA. The CDR3 protein is CSVVRGRDTQYF. Here the CDR3 DNA reads TGCAGCGTTGTTAGGGGGAGGGATACGCAGTATTTT.